This TCR beta chain comes out of a study of cytomegalovirus exposure and HLA in healthy donors. General study findings and limits: For cytomegalovirus status, the classifier reportedly gave diagnoses with high specificity and sensitivity. An Asian-associated ancestry cluster reportedly showed fewer N-insertions than the approximately 630-donor mean in a later analysis.

With regard to this clone: Its cognate antigen is unknown.

Trimming removed 0 bases from V and 2 bases from J, with 8 bases in between. Germline CDR1 is MNHEY and CDR2 is SVGAGI. The CDR3 sequence is 14 residues long. The PCR used 60 Vbeta and 13 Jbeta primers. Using immunoSEQ multiplex PCR, the repertoire was profiled, and TCRdb retains in-frame clones only, with some absent. The data contain tens of thousands of clones, around 85% of them singletons. The sequencing sample was made of PBMCs. The sequence came from a woman aged 50 to 60 in good health and CMV-seronegative. The chain carries TRBV6-5 and TRBJ2-7, with D perhaps matching TRBD2 (6 bases). The CDR3 sequence is CASSYSAGPYEQYF. CDR3 nucleotide sequence: TGTGCCAGCAGTTACTCCGCGGGGCCCTACGAGCAGTACTTC.